The TCR beta chain described here comes from a study of human T cells and chemical hapten exposure. About the research overall: Upper inner arm skin measuring approximately 2 cm by approximately 2 cm received 2% DPC for sensitization. Whole-study results and caveats: TCRs at high frequency, those above 1 in 1000, did not change with DPC sensitization. Donor immune responses may differ from healthy people's, since all donors had alopecia.

There are 14 residues in the CDR3. Deletions cut 2 bases from V and 5 bases from J, with 12 bases between. Germline V CDR1 and CDR2: DFQATT, SNEGSKA (reference sequence). Comments on this clonotype: The antigen is undetermined.

As for time point: patch test 1, 2 weeks after DPC sensitization. Specified treatment: therapeutic diphenylcyclopropenone sensitization with weekly scalp DPC. From the RACE reads, TCRdb called clonotypes with MiXCR, one entry per CDR3 protein. The profile covers more than 100,000 distinct CDR3 sequences, with approximately 15% appearing a single time and 0.8% to 1% taken by the ten largest. This receptor was obtained from a man aged 18 to 29 with alopecia areata. Some clones in this sample may be carry-over from other donors' samples. This rearrangement joins TRBV20-1 to TRBJ2-2; unclear D gene. This specimen consisted of whole blood, obtained in connection with sensitization to the hapten diphenylcyclopropenone (DPC). The CDR3, as DNA: TGCAGTGCTAGACCACCCTCTAGAACCGGGGAGCTGTTTTTT. This codes for CSARPPSRTGELFF.